The 29 T cell receptor beta chains listed next were all sequenced from one sample in a study of T cell changes during pregnancy in multiple sclerosis. TCRdb's copy holds only in-frame clones and misses some; the assay was immunoSEQ multiplex PCR. The sample has 25,000 to 30,000 clones, roughly nine tenths seen once. The sample consisted of CD8+ T cells from peripheral blood mononuclear cells, taken before pregnancy. The receptors come from a female donor with multiple sclerosis, enrolled in a pregnancy study.

The rearrangement links TRBV10-3 to TRBJ2-1; 10 nucleotides line up with TRBD2. V shed 9 bases, J shed 4 bases, and the junction held 6 bases outside the gene matches. This CDR3 is 14 amino acids long. Germline CDR1 is ENHRY and CDR2 is SYGVKD. The CDR3 coding sequence is TGTGCCATAAAGCAGCGGGAGGGATACAATGAGCAGTTCTTC. Its protein is CAIKQREGYNEQFF.

This chain connects TRBV2 to TRBJ2-2; D unclear. The CDR3 extends over 15 amino acids. The V and J ends lost 7 bases and 0 bases respectively, with 12 bases between them. CDR1 SNHLY and CDR2 FYNNEI come from the germline V gene. Written as DNA, the CDR3 is TGTGCCAGCATCTACCCCTACCCGAACACCGGGGAGCTGTTTTTT. It specifies CASIYPYPNTGELFF.

The gene calls are TRBV12-5 and TRBJ1-1; unclear D gene. The CDR3 has 16 residues. Germline CDR1 is LGHNT and CDR2 is FRNRAP. Trimming removed 6 bases from V and 3 bases from J, with 20 bases in between. The CDR3 coding sequence is TGTGCTAGTGGCCAATCCCTTAGCTTCAGATACACTGAAGCTTTCTTT. Its translation is CASGQSLSFRYTEAFF.

The chain employs TRBV28 and TRBJ1-4; perhaps TRBD1 as D (5 bases). Germline V gene data show CDR1 as MDHEN and CDR2 as SYDVKM. This CDR3 is 14 amino acids long. Trimming removed 10 bases from V and 1 base from J, with 13 bases in between. Written as DNA, the CDR3 is TGTGCCACCGGGGTGGGGGGAACTAATGAAAAACTGTTTTTT. Translated, it gives CATGVGGTNEKLFF.

The rearrangement uses TRBV5-1 and TRBJ2-7; 14 bases match TRBD2. Germline values: CDR1 SGHRS, CDR2 YFSETQ. CDR3 size: 15 residues. V was clipped by 4 bases and J by 4 bases; unmatched bases: 4. The CDR3 nucleotides read TGCGCCAGCAGCACCGGGACTAGCGGGAGTTACGAGCAGTACTTC. This encodes CASSTGTSGSYEQYF.

The chain joins TRBV7-9 to TRBJ2-6; TRBD2 matches 8 bases. Unmatched junction bases numbered 5, after V lost 7 bases and J lost 0 bases. CDR1 and CDR2 from the germline V gene are SEHNR and FQNEAQ (reference sequence). The length of the CDR3 is 16 residues. In DNA, the CDR3 is TGTGCCAGCACCGGGGGGGGAGACTCTGGGGCCAACGTCCTGACTTTC. Translated, it gives CASTGGGDSGANVLTF. The entire variable domain, with the rest obtained from reference TRBV7-9 and TRBJ2-6, is as follows: DTGVSQNPRHKITKRGQNVTFRCDPISEHNRLYWYRQTLGQGPEFLTYFQNEAQLEKSRLLSDRFSAERPKGSFSTLEIQRTEQGDSAMYLCASTGGGDSGANVLTFGAGSRLTVL.

CDR3 sequence reads: CASSQDRGATDTQYF. For the CDR3, the DNA is TGCGCCAGCAGCCAAGACCGGGGGGCCACAGATACGCAGTATTTT. The genes are TRBV4-3 and TRBJ2-3; the D gene is possibly TRBD2 (7 bases). Germline V gives CDR1 LGHNA, CDR2 YSLEER. V lost 0 bases and J 2 bases, leaving 9 bases between the germline ends. CDR3 size: 15 residues.

The gene calls are TRBV6-1 and TRBJ2-2; D might be TRBD1 (6 bases). CDR3 size: 14 residues. V lost 4 bases and J lost 5, with 11 bases in between. Germline CDR1 is MNHNS and CDR2 is SASEGT. The CDR3 sequence is CASSVAGETGELFF. CDR3 sequence (DNA): TGTGCCAGCAGTGTTGCAGGGGAGACCGGGGAGCTGTTTTTT.

The chain has TRBV19 and TRBJ2-1; no reliable D call. The germline CDR1 and CDR2 sequences are LNHDA and SQIVND (reference sequence). CDR3 size: 15 residues. The V and J ends lost 7 bases and 3 bases respectively, with 16 bases between them. Here the CDR3 DNA reads TGTGCCAGTAAGGAATCTAGTGAGTTCTACAATGAGCAGTTCTTC. Residues: CASKESSEFYNEQFF.

The gene calls are TRBV29-1 and TRBJ2-5; D might be TRBD2 (5 bases). This CDR3 is 15 amino acids long. Trimming shortened V by 2 bases and J by 1 base, and 14 bases separated the two germline ends. Germline V CDR1 and CDR2: SQVTM, ANQGSEA. The CDR3 bases are TGCAGCGTTGAATTAGGTGGAAGCGGCCAAGAGACCCAGTACTTC. Encoded protein: CSVELGGSGQETQYF.

The CDR3 protein is CASSLAQGTDTQYF. The CDR3 nucleotides read TGCGCCAGCAGCTTGGCACAGGGCACAGATACGCAGTATTTT. The chain links TRBV5-1 to TRBJ2-3; possibly TRBD1 for D (5 bases). Trimming removed 0 bases from V and 1 base from J, with 6 bases in between. The CDR3 has 14 amino acids. Germline V gene data show CDR1 as SGHRS and CDR2 as YFSETQ. The full variable domain, its missing parts supplied by reference TRBV5-1 and TRBJ2-3, is KAGVTQTPRYLIKTRGQQVTLSCSPISGHRSVSWYQQTPGQGLQFLFEYFSETQRNKGNFPGRFSGRQFSNSRSEMNVSTLELGDSALYLCASSLAQGTDTQYFGPGTRLTVL.

The CDR3 nucleotides are TGTGCCAGCAGTGAAACGGGGGGCTCCTACAATGAGCAGTTCTTC. Its translation is CASSETGGSYNEQFF. The V call is TRBV6-1, the J call TRBJ2-1; 7 positions match TRBD2. V lost 2 bases to trimming and J lost 0 bases; unmatched junction nucleotides: 1. The germline CDR1 and CDR2 sequences are MNHNS and SASEGT. The CDR3 is 15 amino acids.

This clone was observed a single time. The chain recombines TRBV15 with TRBJ2-3; possibly TRBD2 for D (5 bases). This CDR3 region has 17 residues. Germline V lookup: CDR1 LNHNV, CDR2 YYDKDF (reference sequence). Trimming took 6 bases from V and 0 from J, leaving 19 bases between them. CDR3 region: CATRAQGLTPSTDTQYF. The CDR3 DNA follows: TGTGCCACCAGAGCTCAAGGACTGACGCCAAGCACAGATACGCAGTATTTT.

This chain joins TRBV7-8 and TRBJ2-1, with D perhaps TRBD2 (7 bases). The V gene's germline CDR1 is SGHVS and CDR2 FQNEAQ. This CDR3 is built from 21 residues. The germline V and J ends were trimmed by 1 base and 3 bases, with 28 bases remaining between them. In DNA form, the CDR3 reads TGTGCCAGCAGCTTAGTACTTTATTGGGAGTCGGGGGGCATCCACTACAATGAGCAGTTCTTC. Protein product: CASSLVLYWESGGIHYNEQFF.

V and J are TRBV6-1 and TRBJ2-7; D is undetermined. Trimming took 1 base from V and 0 from J, leaving 7 bases between them. The CDR3 spans 14 residues. The germline V gene encodes CDR1 MNHNS and CDR2 SASEGT. CDR3 nucleotides: TGTGCCAGCAGTGAAGGAAGTAGCTCCTACGAGCAGTACTTC. Translating gives CASSEGSSSYEQYF.

The chain combines TRBV27 with TRBJ1-2; TRBD1 agrees at 8 bases. The junction had 11 bases not matched to a gene; V was cut back by 6 bases and J by 8 bases. The CDR3 runs to 14 residues. Germline CDR1 reads MNHEY; CDR2 reads SMNVEV (reference sequence). CDR3 amino acids: CASSRDRGPEGYTF. CDR3 DNA: TGTGCCAGCAGCCGAGACAGGGGACCGGAGGGCTACACCTTC.

V is TRBV7-9 and J is TRBJ1-4; D gene uncertain. Per germline, CDR1 SEHNR and CDR2 FQNEAQ (reference sequence). The CDR3 is 15 amino acids. V lost 7 bases and J 5 bases, leaving 17 bases between the germline ends. CDR3 in amino acids: CASIPSGSPNEKLFF. The CDR3 DNA sequence: TGTGCCAGCATCCCGTCGGGGTCCCCAAATGAAAAACTGTTTTTT.

The gene calls are TRBV9 and TRBJ2-4, with 8 positions matching TRBD2. This CDR3 has 15 amino acids. CDR1 is SGDLS and CDR2 is YYNGEE in the germline V gene. The trim removed 2 bases at V and 0 bases at J, leaving 1 base unmatched. This chain's CDR3 is CASSVAGGAKNIQYF. DNA of the CDR3: TGTGCCAGCAGCGTGGCGGGGGGAGCCAAAAACATTCAGTACTTC.

This clone was observed a handful of times. The genes are TRBV2 and TRBJ2-7; 8 positions match TRBD1. The CDR3 totals 14 residues. The germline gives CDR1 SNHLY, CDR2 FYNNEI. V lost 7 bases to trimming and J lost 4 bases; unmatched junction nucleotides: 9. CDR3 protein: CASMGAGGSYEQYF. Written as DNA, the CDR3 is TGTGCCAGCATGGGGGCAGGGGGCAGTTACGAGCAGTACTTC.

This chain joins TRBV7-9 and TRBJ2-5; 7 bases are shared with TRBD1. CDR1 and CDR2 (germline): SEHNR, FQNEAQ (reference sequence). The CDR3 has 16 residues. The trim removed 5 bases at V and 2 bases at J, leaving 11 bases unmatched. The CDR3 nucleotides are TGTGCCAGCAGCACCTCTTACAGGGGAACTCAAGAGACCCAGTACTTC. Translating gives CASSTSYRGTQETQYF.

J is TRBJ2-4 and V is TRBV28, with 8 bases lining up with TRBD2. Trimming removed 6 bases from V and 0 bases from J; junction bases left unmatched: 4. This CDR3 spans 15 amino acids. Germline CDR1 and CDR2: MDHEN and SYDVKM. Here the CDR3 DNA reads TGTGCCAGCAGGACCCTAGCGGGAGCCAAAAACATTCAGTACTTC. It encodes CASRTLAGAKNIQYF. Based on the CDR3 plus reference TRBV28 and TRBJ2-4, the full variable domain is DVKVTQSSRYLVKRTGEKVFLECVQDMDHENMFWYRQDPGLGLRLIYFSYDVKMKEKGDIPEGYSVSREKKERFSLILESASTNQTSMYLCASRTLAGAKNIQYFGAGTRLSVL.

V is TRBV10-3 and J is TRBJ1-2, with 8 bases lining up with TRBD1. The CDR3 contains 13 residues. V was clipped by 7 bases and J by 10 bases; unmatched bases: 11. CDR1 ENHRY and CDR2 SYGVKD come from the germline V gene. Here the CDR3 reads CAITSDRELVYTF. The DNA of the CDR3 is TGTGCCATCACCTCGGACAGGGAGCTAGTCTACACCTTC.

The CDR3 DNA reads TGTGCCTGGAGTGTATACAGGCTGCCGGGACAGGGTGGAGGCTACACCTTC. Its translation: CAWSVYRLPGQGGGYTF. This sequence joins TRBV30 and TRBJ1-2, with 9 positions matching TRBD1. Germline V lookup: CDR1 GTSNPN, CDR2 SVGIG (reference sequence). The CDR3 loop spans 17 amino acids. V dropped 0 bases and J dropped 8; count of bases not matched to a gene: 16.

The chain is built from TRBV7-6 and TRBJ1-4; no definite D call. The length of the CDR3 is 16 residues. Looked up from germline, CDR1 is SGHVS and CDR2 is FNYEAQ. The V end was cut by 1 base, the J end by 4 bases, with 13 bases between. CDR3 nucleotide sequence: TGTGCCAGCAGCTTAGAGCGGAGCGGGTATAATGAAAAACTGTTTTTT. Protein product: CASSLERSGYNEKLFF.

This chain uses TRBV7-9 with TRBJ2-1, with 7 bases lining up with TRBD1. Germline CDR1 reads SEHNR; CDR2 reads FQNEAQ (reference sequence). The CDR3 covers 13 residues. After removal of 4 bases from V and 10 bases from J, the junction contained 7 bases not matched to a gene. This chain's CDR3 is CASSSGQEREQFF. The CDR3 DNA is TGTGCCAGCAGCTCCGGACAGGAGCGGGAGCAGTTCTTC.

This clone has just one count. The CDR3 protein is CASSLGQGGDQPQHF. CDR3 sequence (DNA): TGTGCCAGCAGCTTGGGGCAGGGTGGGGATCAGCCCCAGCATTTT. The rearrangement joins TRBV5-8 to TRBJ1-5; tentative D call: TRBD1 (5 bases). Germline CDR1 reads SGHTS; CDR2 reads YDEGEE. This CDR3 spans 15 amino acids. V was cut by 0 bases and J by 5 bases, with 12 bases left in between. Looking up the rest from reference TRBV5-8 and TRBJ1-5 gives the full variable domain: EAGVTQSPTHLIKTRGQQATLRCSPISGHTSVYWYQQALGLGLQFLLWYDEGEERNRGNFPPRFSGRQFPNYSSELNVNALELEDSALYLCASSLGQGGDQPQHFGDGTRLSIL.

The chain couples TRBV4-1 to TRBJ2-1; TRBD2 agrees at 10 bases. Unmatched junction bases numbered 2, after V lost 1 base and J lost 2 bases. This CDR3 contains 16 residues. Germline assignment: CDR1 MGHRA and CDR2 YSYEKL. CDR3: CASSQGAGGPYNEQFF. In DNA, the CDR3 is TGCGCCAGCAGCCAAGGAGCGGGGGGGCCCTACAATGAGCAGTTCTTC.

V is TRBV18 and J is TRBJ2-7, with 8 positions matching TRBD1. In germline, CDR1 is KGHSH, CDR2 LQKENI. The trim removed 6 bases at V and 0 bases at J, leaving 4 bases unmatched. The CDR3 has 14 residues. For the CDR3, the DNA is TGTGCCAGCTCCCCGGGACAGGCCTCCTACGAGCAGTACTTC. The encoded protein is CASSPGQASYEQYF.

The gene calls are TRBV6-4 and TRBJ2-1; maybe TRBD1 (5 bases). This CDR3 spans 13 amino acids. The germline V gene encodes CDR1 MRHNA and CDR2 SNTAGT. The V end lost 0 bases, the J end lost 5 bases, and 5 bases lay between the germline ends. CDR3 in amino acids: CASSDSGHNEQFF. CDR3 bases: TGTGCCAGCAGTGACTCGGGGCACAATGAGCAGTTCTTC.